This is a list of T cell receptor beta chains from one sample in a study of T cells after yellow fever vaccination. MiXCR, applied by TCRdb to the 5' RACE reads, yields one record per CDR3 protein. This table holds hundreds of thousands of distinct CDR3 sequences, around 3.6% found once. Sequencing was performed on PBMCs, taken on the day of the yellow fever booster vaccination. Every receptor here comes from a man younger than 30 who received the YFV17D yellow fever vaccine. Both conserved end residues are part of each CDR3. Each record gives: clone size, D gene, CDR3 length, J gene, V gene, CDR3 protein, CDR3 DNA. The D gene is left open where the match is weak. Expanded clones get a size class; other rows say once, few or many, or leave the size out.

size: few; D: TRBD2; length: 18; J: TRBJ2-3; V: TRBV7-2; CDR3: CASSLGYQRGPFTDTQYF; DNA: TGTGCCAGCAGCTTAGGTTACCAGCGGGGGCCTTTCACAGATACGCAGTATTTT
size: many; D: .; length: 14; J: TRBJ1-4; V: TRBV9; CDR3: CASSASATNEKLFF; DNA: TGTGCCAGCAGCGCGTCAGCAACTAATGAAAAACTGTTTTTT
size: many; D: TRBD2; length: 16; J: TRBJ2-2; V: TRBV5-1; CDR3: CASSRTSGEPPGELFF; DNA: TGCGCCAGCAGCCGAACTAGCGGGGAGCCACCCGGGGAGCTGTTTTTT
size: many; D: .; length: 13; J: TRBJ1-2; V: TRBV7-8; CDR3: CASSLMPQDTHTF; DNA: TGTGCCAGCAGCCTTATGCCGCAGGACACTCACACCTTC
size: .; D: TRBD1; length: 14; J: TRBJ2-1; V: TRBV5-1; CDR3: CASSLGDRGNEQFF; DNA: TGCGCCAGCAGCTTGGGGGACAGGGGCAATGAGCAGTTCTTC
size: .; D: .; length: 14; J: TRBJ2-7; V: TRBV18; CDR3: CASSPPGSDYEQYF; DNA: TGTGCCAGCTCACCACCGGGCTCCGACTACGAGCAGTACTTC
size: .; D: TRBD1; length: 14; J: TRBJ2-2; V: TRBV6-2/TRBV6-3; CDR3: CASSVRGQSGELFF; DNA: TGTGCCAGCAGTGTAAGGGGGCAGAGCGGGGAGCTGTTTTTT
size: many; D: .; length: 11; J: TRBJ2-7; V: TRBV3-1; CDR3: CASSQAYEQYF; DNA: TGTGCCAGCAGCCAGGCCTACGAGCAGTACTTC
size: few; D: .; length: 15; J: TRBJ2-3; V: TRBV7-2; CDR3: CASSESGPSTDTQYF; DNA: TGTGCCAGCAGCGAATCGGGCCCCAGCACAGATACGCAGTATTTT
size: .; D: TRBD1; length: 13; J: TRBJ2-7; V: TRBV29-1; CDR3: CSVDFGRGREQYF; DNA: TGCAGCGTTGACTTTGGCAGGGGGCGAGAGCAGTACTTC
size: .; D: .; length: 18; J: TRBJ1-1; V: TRBV5-6; CDR3: CASSPNTAAVQMNTEAFF; DNA: TGTGCCAGCAGCCCCAACACGGCAGCGGTACAAATGAACACTGAAGCTTTCTTT
size: .; D: .; length: 13; J: TRBJ1-6; V: TRBV4-1; CDR3: CASSQEYNSPPHF; DNA: TGCGCCAGCAGCCAGGAATATAATTCACCCCCCCACTTT
size: .; D: .; length: 13; J: TRBJ2-7; V: TRBV3-1; CDR3: CASSQDNSYEQYF; DNA: TGTGCCAGCAGCCAAGATAACAGCTACGAGCAGTACTTC
size: many; D: TRBD2; length: 15; J: TRBJ2-2; V: TRBV7-2; CDR3: CASSSRPAGGGELFF; DNA: TGTGCCAGCAGTTCGCGCCCGGCGGGGGGCGGGGAGCTGTTTTTT
size: few; D: .; length: 14; J: TRBJ1-1; V: TRBV20-1; CDR3: CSASSALGEFEAFF; DNA: TGCAGTGCTAGTTCGGCCCTCGGGGAGTTTGAAGCTTTCTTT
size: many; D: TRBD1; length: 14; J: TRBJ1-6; V: TRBV2; CDR3: CASKGDSHNSPLHF; DNA: TGTGCCAGCAAGGGGGACAGCCATAATTCACCCCTCCACTTT
size: many; D: .; length: 13; J: TRBJ2-1; V: TRBV6-5; CDR3: CASGSSSYNEQFF; DNA: TGTGCCAGCGGATCGAGCTCCTACAATGAGCAGTTCTTC
size: few; D: .; length: 12; J: TRBJ1-1; V: TRBV6-5; CDR3: CASRGGDTEAFF; DNA: TGTGCCAGCAGGGGAGGTGACACTGAAGCTTTCTTT
size: few; D: .; length: 14; J: TRBJ1-1; V: TRBV11-1; CDR3: CASVLGLMNTEAFF; DNA: TGTGCCAGCGTCCTCGGGCTCATGAACACTGAAGCTTTCTTT
size: few; D: .; length: 15; J: TRBJ2-5; V: TRBV27; CDR3: CASSLSPGAEETQYF; DNA: TGTGCCAGCAGTTTATCTCCGGGGGCGGAGGAGACCCAGTACTTC
size: .; D: TRBD1; length: 15; J: TRBJ2-5; V: TRBV4-1; CDR3: CASSSGQGTFETQYF; DNA: TGCGCCAGCAGCTCGGGACAGGGAACTTTTGAGACCCAGTACTTC
size: many; D: .; length: 15; J: TRBJ2-2; V: TRBV5-1; CDR3: CASSEQPGITGELFF; DNA: TGCGCCAGCAGCGAACAGCCCGGGATCACCGGGGAGCTGTTTTTT
size: few; D: TRBD2; length: 16; J: TRBJ2-1; V: TRBV5-6; CDR3: CASSRLAGGTYNEQFF; DNA: TGTGCCAGCAGCCGACTAGCGGGGGGCACCTACAATGAGCAGTTCTTC
size: .; D: .; length: 10; J: TRBJ2-1; V: TRBV10-3; CDR3: CAIGGNEQFF; DNA: TGTGCCATCGGAGGTAATGAGCAGTTCTTC
size: .; D: .; length: 11; J: TRBJ1-1; V: TRBV7-2; CDR3: CASSPGVGAFF; DNA: TGTGCCAGCAGTCCTGGGGTCGGAGCTTTCTTT